This TCR beta chain was sequenced in a study of early T cells in non-severe SARS-CoV-2 infection. At the level of the study: Bulk RNA isolated from unsorted whole blood underwent sequencing; chains were not paired.

V lost 2 bases and J lost 7; bases outside the gene matches: 8. The CDR3 runs 15 residues. Germline CDR1 SGHTA, CDR2 FQGNSA. TCRdb reanalysed the 5' RACE reads using MiXCR and keeps one entry per CDR3 protein. The table records 90,000 to 120,000 distinct CDR3 sequences, over 8.5% of them present only once. The chain couples TRBV7-2 to TRBJ2-7; 10 nucleotides align to TRBD1. Specimen: whole blood. This TCR came from an adult who was a healthcare worker with PCR-confirmed SARS-CoV-2 infection or an uninfected control (not recorded which). The CDR3 nucleotides read TGTGCCAGCAGCTTAACCCGGGACAGGGGCGGGGAGCAGTACTTC. Translation: CASSLTRDRGGEQYF.